The rows below give T cell receptor beta chains drawn from one sample of a study of human CD8 memory T cell subsets. Reanalyzing the 5' RACE reads, TCRdb keeps one entry per CDR3 protein, without DNA. The repertoire shows about 6,200 distinct CDR3 sequences; the top ten hold around 35%. Sequenced: CD8+ effector memory T cells (TEM) sorted from PBMCs. The receptors derive from a human donor in good health. The CDR3 runs from the conserved cysteine through the conserved F or W. Each record gives: V gene, J gene, clone size, CDR3 protein. A row's size may be missing; if present it is once, few, many or a size class.

v_call: TRBV7-2
j_call: TRBJ1-1
clone_size: NA
cdr3_aa: CASSLTGVEAFF

v_call: TRBV3-1
j_call: TRBJ1-6
clone_size: NA
cdr3_aa: CASSQVDRGSYNSPLHF

v_call: TRBV14
j_call: TRBJ2-1
clone_size: NA
cdr3_aa: CASSQDKHNEQFF

v_call: TRBV9
j_call: TRBJ2-7
clone_size: NA
cdr3_aa: CASSLTGTGPYEQYF

v_call: TRBV12-3/TRBV12-4
j_call: TRBJ2-1
clone_size: NA
cdr3_aa: CASSPGTGYNEQFF

v_call: TRBV7-9
j_call: TRBJ2-5
clone_size: NA
cdr3_aa: CASRDTRAQETQYF

v_call: TRBV6-5
j_call: TRBJ2-1
clone_size: medium-sized
cdr3_aa: CASSYSLADRGRNEQFF

v_call: TRBV7-9
j_call: TRBJ2-7
clone_size: NA
cdr3_aa: CASSSLYEQYF

v_call: TRBV4-2
j_call: TRBJ1-1
clone_size: NA
cdr3_aa: CASSQGTDTEAFF

v_call: TRBV3-1
j_call: TRBJ1-3
clone_size: NA
cdr3_aa: CASSQEVEPGGISGNTIYF

v_call: TRBV7-2
j_call: TRBJ1-2
clone_size: medium-sized
cdr3_aa: CASSLGAGAYPYGYTF

v_call: TRBV5-4
j_call: TRBJ2-2
clone_size: NA
cdr3_aa: CASSTGLAGVTGELFF

v_call: TRBV21-1
j_call: TRBJ1-2
clone_size: NA
cdr3_aa: CASSNVVAPYGYTF

v_call: TRBV28
j_call: TRBJ2-7
clone_size: NA
cdr3_aa: CASRLSYVGGEQYF

v_call: TRBV4-2
j_call: TRBJ2-7
clone_size: NA
cdr3_aa: CASSQDPGDSSYEQYF

v_call: TRBV28
j_call: TRBJ2-7
clone_size: medium-sized
cdr3_aa: CASSSNLQTSGSEQYF

v_call: TRBV18
j_call: TRBJ1-1
clone_size: medium-sized
cdr3_aa: CASSESDGNTEAFF

v_call: TRBV20-1
j_call: TRBJ1-1
clone_size: medium-sized
cdr3_aa: CSAWTGNTEAFF

v_call: TRBV28
j_call: TRBJ1-2
clone_size: NA
cdr3_aa: CASSLLEGWHGYTF

v_call: TRBV12-3/TRBV12-4
j_call: TRBJ1-1
clone_size: NA
cdr3_aa: CASSFDGGRTEAFF

v_call: TRBV7-3
j_call: TRBJ2-1
clone_size: large
cdr3_aa: CASSLTGTTYAHNEQFF

v_call: TRBV10-3
j_call: TRBJ2-1
clone_size: NA
cdr3_aa: CAISRENFNEQFF

v_call: TRBV19
j_call: TRBJ2-2
clone_size: NA
cdr3_aa: CASSMNTGELFF

v_call: TRBV20-1
j_call: TRBJ2-5
clone_size: NA
cdr3_aa: CSARDWTSVNSQETQYF

v_call: TRBV9
j_call: TRBJ2-7
clone_size: NA
cdr3_aa: CASSVPWTYEQYF

v_call: TRBV7-9
j_call: TRBJ1-1
clone_size: NA
cdr3_aa: CASSSTRDGYTEAFF

v_call: TRBV7-9
j_call: TRBJ2-7
clone_size: medium-sized
cdr3_aa: CASSPRSTSGSSYEQYF

v_call: TRBV7-9
j_call: TRBJ1-1
clone_size: NA
cdr3_aa: CASSLDGTGRVNTEAFF

v_call: TRBV25-1
j_call: TRBJ2-7
clone_size: NA
cdr3_aa: CASSEYRGGSSYEQYF

v_call: TRBV24-1
j_call: TRBJ2-3
clone_size: NA
cdr3_aa: CATSDLNRGDSTDTQYF

v_call: TRBV12-3/TRBV12-4
j_call: TRBJ1-1
clone_size: NA
cdr3_aa: CASSLRGPGAFF

v_call: TRBV7-2
j_call: TRBJ2-1
clone_size: NA
cdr3_aa: CASSSGDRGNEQFF

v_call: TRBV4-1
j_call: TRBJ2-6
clone_size: NA
cdr3_aa: CASSQVSGANVLTF

v_call: TRBV19
j_call: TRBJ1-1
clone_size: NA
cdr3_aa: CASSIWGAGTEAFF

v_call: TRBV7-9
j_call: TRBJ1-3
clone_size: NA
cdr3_aa: CASRDGNTIYF

v_call: TRBV29-1
j_call: TRBJ1-2
clone_size: NA
cdr3_aa: CSVPGTGNGYTF

v_call: TRBV4-1
j_call: TRBJ2-5
clone_size: NA
cdr3_aa: CASSHPSGLAAETQYF

v_call: TRBV27
j_call: TRBJ2-7
clone_size: NA
cdr3_aa: CASSIGGRSYEQYF

v_call: TRBV28
j_call: TRBJ1-2
clone_size: NA
cdr3_aa: CASSLGDRGLLGYGYTF

v_call: TRBV6-6
j_call: TRBJ1-4
clone_size: NA
cdr3_aa: CASSRQIETEKLFF